One and the same sample provided the 26 T cell receptor beta chains below, sequenced in a study of T cells after yellow fever vaccination. Via MiXCR, TCRdb re-called the 5' RACE reads, giving one row per CDR3 protein. The sample includes some 550,000 distinct CDR3 sequences, 15% to 20% seen only once; the top ten take around an eighth. This sample comprised PBMCs, obtained 15 days after the yellow fever booster vaccination. Every receptor here comes from a man aged 25-45 years who received the YFV17D yellow fever vaccine.

This clonotype was seen a handful of times. This chain joins TRBV15 and TRBJ2-1; D uncertain. V was trimmed by 0 bases and J by 2 bases, leaving 14 bases between them. From germline, CDR1 is LNHNV and CDR2 YYDKDF (reference sequence). The CDR3 has 17 residues. The CDR3, as DNA: TGTGCCACCAGCAGAGATCAGAACAGAGCAACCTACAATGAGCAGTTCTTC. Protein product: CATSRDQNRATYNEQFF.

The gene calls are TRBV5-1 and TRBJ2-3; D gene ambiguous. The V gene lost 0 bases and the J gene lost 0 bases, with 5 bases spanning the gap. The V gene's germline CDR1 is SGHRS and CDR2 YFSETQ. The CDR3 has 14 residues. For the CDR3, the DNA is TGCGCCAGCAGCTTGGATACAAGCACAGATACGCAGTATTTT. It translates to CASSLDTSTDTQYF.

This clonotype has more than one count but fewer than ten. The chain combines TRBV20-1 with TRBJ2-5, with TRBD2 identical over 7 bases. Per the germline V gene, CDR1 is DFQATT and CDR2 is SNEGSKA (reference sequence). The junction had 12 bases not matched to a gene; V was cut back by 6 bases and J by 5 bases. The CDR3 is 14 amino acids. The CDR3 DNA sequence: TGCAGTGCCGTAGGCGGGGGAGCAACTGAGACCCAGTACTTC. Its protein is CSAVGGGATETQYF.

This clonotype appeared a few times. V usage is TRBV5-1 and J usage is TRBJ2-1, with D maybe TRBD1 (6 bases). The CDR3 totals 15 residues. Germline CDR1 and CDR2: SGHRS and YFSETQ. Trimming shortened V by 3 bases and J by 9 bases, and 19 bases separated the two germline ends. Written as DNA, the CDR3 is TGCGCCAGCAGCTCCCGGGACACTCTTCATAGTGAGCAGTTCTTC. It yields the protein CASSSRDTLHSEQFF.

As DNA, the CDR3 is TGTGCCATCCAAGGGACCCACGAGCAGTACTTC. The encoded protein is CAIQGTHEQYF. The chain has TRBV10-3 and TRBJ2-7; perhaps D is TRBD1 or TRBD2 (5 bases each). Germline-derived CDR1 and CDR2 are ENHRY and SYGVKD. This CDR3 is 11 amino acids long. The V end was cut by 8 bases, the J end by 5 bases, with 10 bases between.

In this sample, this clonotype turned up a few times. This chain links TRBV20-1 with TRBJ2-1, with unresolved D. CDR1 DFQATT and CDR2 SNEGSKA come from the germline V gene (reference sequence). The CDR3 extends over 13 amino acids. The CDR3 DNA is TGCAGCGAGCTAGGAGTTAGTAAGAATGAGCAGTTCTTC. Encoded protein: CSELGVSKNEQFF.

This clonotype has only a few counts. The rearrangement links TRBV10-3 to TRBJ2-7, with 8 bases fitting TRBD2. The germline V gene has CDR1 ENHRY and CDR2 SYGVKD. There are 14 residues in the CDR3. J lost 3 bases, V lost 5 bases, and 6 bases had no gene match. The CDR3 nucleotides read TGTGCCATCAGTCAGGGTAGCGGGATCTACGAGCAGTACTTC. It translates to CAISQGSGIYEQYF.

The chain employs TRBV20-1 and TRBJ2-2, with 8 nucleotides matching TRBD2. The CDR3 has 19 residues. V dropped 3 bases and J dropped 0; count of bases not matched to a gene: 15. Germline V gene sequence: CDR1 DFQATT, CDR2 SNEGSKA (reference sequence). In nucleotides, the CDR3 is TGCAGTGCTAGTTTTGCGTGGCGAGCGGGAGTTTCGAACACCGGGGAGCTGTTTTTT. Amino acids: CSASFAWRAGVSNTGELFF.

In its sample, this clonotype was seen many times. The J gene is TRBJ2-2, the V gene TRBV7-9; no definite D call. CDR1 and CDR2 (germline): SEHNR, FQNEAQ (reference sequence). The CDR3 has 14 amino acids. V gave up 4 bases and J gave up 5 bases, with 11 bases separating them. The CDR3 sequence: CASSSNDLTGELFF. The CDR3 coding sequence is TGTGCCAGCAGCTCTAATGACTTAACCGGGGAGCTGTTTTTT.

The J gene is TRBJ2-3, the V gene TRBV15, with 12 bases fitting TRBD2. The germline V gene has CDR1 LNHNV and CDR2 YYDKDF (reference sequence). J gave up 4 bases and V 3 bases, and 2 bases lay outside the gene matches. This CDR3 spans 15 amino acids. CDR3 nucleotide sequence: TGTGCCACCAGCAGGACTAGCGGGAGCTCAGATACGCAGTATTTT. It translates to CATSRTSGSSDTQYF.

This rearrangement joins TRBV19 to TRBJ2-7, with D perhaps matching TRBD1 (6 bases). Per germline, CDR1 LNHDA and CDR2 SQIVND (reference sequence). This CDR3 has 14 amino acids. Trimming shortened V by 4 bases and J by 4 bases, and 14 bases separated the two germline ends. CDR3 bases: TGTGCCAGTAGTACCGCGACAGGCAATTACGAGCAGTACTTC. Amino acids: CASSTATGNYEQYF.

This clonotype was detected only a few times. The chain recombines TRBV5-1 with TRBJ2-5, with 7 bases identical to TRBD2. V trimming: 6 bases; J trimming: 0 bases; junction bases outside the gene matches: 8. This CDR3 spans 15 amino acids. Germline V lookup: CDR1 SGHRS, CDR2 YFSETQ. Written as DNA, the CDR3 is TGCGCCAGCACGGCAGCGGGAATGTACCAAGAGACCCAGTACTTC. This translates into CASTAAGMYQETQYF.

This rearrangement joins TRBV20-1 to TRBJ2-7, with 16 positions matching TRBD2. The CDR3 runs to 17 residues. Germline V gene sequence: CDR1 DFQATT, CDR2 SNEGSKA (reference sequence). V shed 5 bases and J 5 bases; nucleotides not matched to a gene: 12. CDR3 in DNA: TGCAGTGCTGGCGGGGGACTAGCGGGAGGGCCCGTCAACGAGCAGTACTTC. Protein: CSAGGGLAGGPVNEQYF.

This clonotype has just a few counts. This chain joins TRBV7-2 and TRBJ2-7; 13 bases fit TRBD2. In germline, CDR1 is SGHTA, CDR2 FQGNSA. The CDR3 is 15 residues long. The trim removed 5 bases at V and 7 bases at J, leaving 8 bases unmatched. The CDR3 protein is CASSLTKGLAGEQYF. Here the CDR3 DNA reads TGTGCCAGCAGCCTAACAAAGGGACTAGCGGGAGAGCAGTACTTC.

The chain links TRBV12-3 or TRBV12-4 to TRBJ2-3; 13 positions agree with TRBD2. The CDR3 runs to 17 residues. V shed 1 base and J 5 bases; nucleotides not matched to a gene: 6. This CDR3 is CASSLGTSGSQVDTQYF. The DNA for the CDR3 is TGTGCCAGCAGTTTAGGGACTAGCGGGAGTCAGGTAGATACGCAGTATTTT.

The chain is built from TRBV7-2 and TRBJ2-3; 12 nucleotides match TRBD2. Germline-derived CDR1 and CDR2 are SGHTA and FQGNSA. The CDR3 is 16 amino acids. Trimming cost V 4 bases and J 6 bases; bases outside gene matches: 8. The CDR3 nucleotides read TGTGCCAGCAGCTGGACTAGCGGGACTAAAGGGGATACGCAGTATTTT. It encodes CASSWTSGTKGDTQYF.

This clonotype turned up a few times. The chain couples TRBV6-5 to TRBJ1-2; TRBD1 aligns across 8 bases. CDR3 length: 13 residues. Germline loops: CDR1 MNHEY, CDR2 SVGAGI. V dropped 4 bases and J dropped 8; count of bases not matched to a gene: 6. Here the CDR3 reads CASSSQGAGGYTF. The DNA for the CDR3 is TGTGCCAGCAGTTCCCAGGGGGCGGGCGGCTACACCTTC.

The V call is TRBV5-1, the J call TRBJ2-5, with TRBD1 identical over 8 bases. In germline, CDR1 is SGHRS, CDR2 YFSETQ. With V trimmed by 5 bases and J by 4 bases, 7 bases remained unmatched. CDR3 size: 14 residues. CDR3 region: CASRPDRGRETQYF. CDR3 in DNA: TGCGCCAGCAGACCTGACAGGGGTCGAGAGACCCAGTACTTC.

The genes are TRBV19 and TRBJ2-7, with D hard to call. V was cut by 3 bases and J by 3 bases, with 12 bases left in between. The CDR3 extends over 14 amino acids. The germline V gene has CDR1 LNHDA and CDR2 SQIVND (reference sequence). The DNA for the CDR3 is TGTGCCAGTAGTATTGTCGGGCAGCACTACGAGCAGTACTTC. Residues: CASSIVGQHYEQYF. Drawing the rest from reference TRBV19 and TRBJ2-7, the complete variable domain is DGGITQSPKYLFRKEGQNVTLSCEQNLNHDAMYWYRQDPGQGLRLIYYSQIVNDFQKGDIAEGYSVSREKKESFPLTVTSAQKNPTAFYLCASSIVGQHYEQYFGPGTRLTVT.

This clonotype has only a few counts. The chain is built from TRBV12-3 or TRBV12-4 and TRBJ2-2, with a weak D call TRBD1 (5 bases). Trimming stripped 5 bases from V and 4 bases from J, with 11 bases between. The CDR3 is made up of 14 amino acids. The CDR3: CASSGDSSTGELFF. CDR3 DNA: TGTGCCAGCAGTGGCGACAGCAGCACCGGGGAGCTGTTTTTT.

V and J are TRBV20-1 and TRBJ1-1, with D hard to call. V was trimmed by 4 bases and J by 4 bases, leaving 19 bases between them. CDR1 is DFQATT, CDR2 SNEGSKA, per germline (reference sequence). CDR3 size: 15 residues. The CDR3: CSAIHNLIGGTEAFF. CDR3 nucleotide sequence: TGCAGTGCTATACACAACCTCATTGGTGGCACTGAAGCTTTCTTT.

The V and J genes are TRBV5-1 and TRBJ2-3; 9 positions match TRBD2. The CDR3 is 15 residues long. J was trimmed by 5 bases and V by 3 bases; bases with no gene match: 7. Looked up from germline, CDR1 is SGHRS and CDR2 is YFSETQ. In DNA, the CDR3 is TGCGCCAGCAGCTCAATAGCGGGAGTTTTAGATACGCAGTATTTT. This translates into CASSSIAGVLDTQYF. The variable domain in full, with the rest retrieved from reference TRBV5-1 and TRBJ2-3, is KAGVTQTPRYLIKTRGQQVTLSCSPISGHRSVSWYQQTPGQGLQFLFEYFSETQRNKGNFPGRFSGRQFSNSRSEMNVSTLELGDSALYLCASSSIAGVLDTQYFGPGTRLTVL.

This chain links TRBV7-9 with TRBJ2-5, with no clear D. V dropped 1 base and J dropped 3 bases, with 9 bases sitting between them. Germline CDR1 is SEHNR and CDR2 is FQNEAQ (reference sequence). This CDR3 spans 14 amino acids. CDR3 coding DNA: TGTGCCAGCAGCTTAGGGGCGGAAAAAGAGACCCAGTACTTC. Encoded protein: CASSLGAEKETQYF.

The rearrangement joins TRBV20-1 to TRBJ2-4, with D perhaps TRBD1 (6 bases). From germline, CDR1 is DFQATT and CDR2 SNEGSKA (reference sequence). Deletions cut 0 bases from V and 8 bases from J, with 14 bases between. CDR3 length equals 14 residues. The CDR3: CSARDRGGDDIQYF. Here the CDR3 DNA reads TGCAGTGCTAGAGATCGAGGGGGAGATGACATTCAGTACTTC.

The V gene is TRBV23-1, the J gene TRBJ2-5, with 10 bases aligning to TRBD2. TRBV23-1 is marked as an open reading frame, function uncertain. This CDR3 contains 14 residues. J lost 2 bases, V lost 9 bases, and 6 bases had no gene match. CDR3 sequence reads: CASPPGLAQETQYF. CDR3 in DNA: TGCGCCAGTCCTCCGGGACTAGCGCAAGAGACCCAGTACTTC.

This clonotype came up a few times. This chain links TRBV3-1 with TRBJ2-1, with D unclear. The CDR3 has 16 amino acids. Germline CDR1 LGHDT, CDR2 YNNKEL (reference sequence). Trimming took off 1 base at V and 9 bases at J, with 19 bases between the two ends. This CDR3 reads CASSQGSPSLGSEQFF. The CDR3 DNA follows: TGTGCCAGCAGCCAAGGGTCCCCATCACTGGGCAGTGAGCAGTTCTTC.